One sample yielded the 27 T cell receptor beta chains listed below, sequenced in a study of TIL therapy for anti-PD-1-resistant metastatic lung cancer (dated by TCRdb to the early 2020s). The immunoSEQ v3 hsTCRB kit was used to amplify TCR beta CDR3 regions from genomic DNA through bias-controlled multiplex PCR. TCRdb retrieved this table from immuneACCESS and kept in-frame rearrangements only. Not all clones are present; in checked studies, unresolved V genes account for under half, and no reason is known for the remainder. This sample has about 50,000 clones in its table, and 65% to 80% of those were observed once. The top ten hold about 6% of the sample. Interpreted using the paper, the time point label stands for: pre-treatment sample, taken before nivolumab and TIL therapy. Baseline tumor samples were excised metastases, mostly pleural nodules or supraclavicular lymph nodes, from the same resection used to grow TIL.

The specimen comprised tumor tissue, sampled at baseline. The receptors come from a person between 25 and 80 years old with non-small cell lung cancer.

This sequence joins TRBV14 and TRBJ2-7; the match to TRBD2 covers 10 bases. Germline V gene data show CDR1 as SGHDN and CDR2 as FVKESK. There are 20 residues in the CDR3. The J segment lost 1 base and the V segment lost 4 bases, leaving 19 bases of the junction unmatched. The chain's CDR3 is CASSLTLGELAGATSYEQYF. The DNA of the CDR3 is TGTGCCAGCAGCCTCACTCTCGGGGAGCTAGCGGGGGCCACTTCCTACGAGCAGTACTTC.

V is TRBV10-3 and J is TRBJ2-1; 13 bases fit TRBD2. CDR1 and CDR2 (germline): ENHRY, SYGVKD. V shed 6 bases and J 3 bases; nucleotides not matched to a gene: 2. CDR3 length equals 15 residues. The CDR3 sequence: CAIRGTSGDYNEQFF. As DNA, the CDR3 is TGTGCCATCAGAGGGACTAGCGGGGACTACAATGAGCAGTTCTTC.

The chain couples TRBV5-4 to TRBJ2-7, with D unresolved. Trimming cost V 2 bases and J 5 bases, with 8 bases left between them. The CDR3 extends over 12 amino acids. CDR1 SGHNT and CDR2 YYREEE come from the germline V gene (reference sequence). CDR3 in DNA: TGTGCCAGCAGCTTATCTCGGGACGAGCAGTACTTC. Translation: CASSLSRDEQYF.

This clone has only a few counts. This chain joins TRBV15 and TRBJ1-6; D is unresolved. V was cut by 0 bases and J by 10 bases, with 7 bases left in between. Germline CDR1 reads LNHNV; CDR2 reads YYDKDF (reference sequence). The CDR3 has 13 residues. CDR3 region: CATSRDRTSPLHF. Here the CDR3 DNA reads TGTGCCACCAGCAGAGATCGGACCTCACCCCTCCACTTT.

This clone was found a few times. The chain couples TRBV30 to TRBJ1-5; the match to TRBD1 covers 11 bases. The CDR3 spans 15 residues. The germline CDR1 and CDR2 sequences are GTSNPN and SVGIG (reference sequence). Losses at the gene ends were 0 bases for V and 7 bases for J; bases not matched to a gene: 5. The CDR3 reads CAWSVGDRGNQPQHF. The CDR3 nucleotides are TGTGCCTGGAGTGTGGGGGACAGGGGGAACCAGCCCCAGCATTTT.

This clone was seen more than once but under ten times. The rearrangement uses TRBV30 and TRBJ2-7, with D unclear. Germline-derived CDR1 and CDR2 are GTSNPN and SVGIG (reference sequence). The V end was cut by 1 base, the J end by 0 bases, with 7 bases between. This CDR3 region has 13 residues. In nucleotides, the CDR3 is TGTGCCTGGAGTGGAGCGAGCTCCTACGAGCAGTACTTC. Its translation is CAWSGASSYEQYF.

This clone occurred a few times. This sequence joins TRBV7-2 and TRBJ1-4; no clear D gene. The CDR3 loop spans 16 amino acids. The germline CDR1 and CDR2 sequences are SGHTA and FQGNSA. The germline V and J ends were trimmed by 1 base and 0 bases, with 9 bases remaining between them. The CDR3: CASSLDVRSTNEKLFF. For the CDR3, the DNA is TGTGCCAGCAGCTTAGATGTCAGGTCAACTAATGAAAAACTGTTTTTT.

The chain carries TRBV5-1 and TRBJ2-2, with D maybe TRBD1 (6 bases). Germline CDR1 and CDR2: SGHRS and YFSETQ. V lost 4 bases, J lost 5 bases, and 15 bases lay in between. The CDR3 totals 15 residues. The DNA for the CDR3 is TGCGCCAGCAGCGGCCTGGGCACAGGGACCGGGGAGCTGTTTTTT. This translates into CASSGLGTGTGELFF.

The chain carries TRBV5-4 and TRBJ2-1; the match to TRBD2 covers 8 bases. The CDR3 is 16 amino acids. The V segment lost 0 bases and the J segment 8 bases; nucleotides outside the gene matches: 10. Germline V gene lookup returns CDR1 SGHNT and CDR2 YYREEE (reference sequence). CDR3 bases: TGTGCCAGCAGCTTGGCGGGAGCGGGGGTTTCATATGAGCAGTTCTTC. Protein product: CASSLAGAGVSYEQFF.

The rearrangement joins TRBV13 to TRBJ1-1, with D hard to call. V lost 3 bases, J lost 3 bases, and 14 bases lay in between. The CDR3 totals 15 residues. Germline values: CDR1 PRHDT, CDR2 FYEKMQ (reference sequence). This CDR3 reads CASSLTPKGYTEAFF. The CDR3 nucleotides are TGTGCCAGCAGCTTGACCCCCAAGGGATACACTGAAGCTTTCTTT.

The CDR3 coding sequence is TGCGCCAGCAGTGGATCAGGAAACACCATATATTTT. It translates to CASSGSGNTIYF. The chain has TRBV10-2 and TRBJ1-3; the D is unclear. The CDR3 covers 12 residues. Germline V CDR1 and CDR2: WSHSY, SAAADI. V was trimmed by 4 bases and J by 4 bases, leaving 5 bases between them.

This chain connects TRBV9 to TRBJ2-7; the D gene could be TRBD1 or TRBD2 (6 bases each). V was trimmed by 0 bases and J by 3 bases, leaving 13 bases between them. CDR3 size: 15 residues. The germline gives CDR1 SGDLS, CDR2 YYNGEE. In DNA, the CDR3 is TGTGCCAGCAGCGTAGGACCGGGGGCCAACTACGAGCAGTACTTC. This sequence encodes CASSVGPGANYEQYF.

V gene TRBV7-9 combines with J gene TRBJ1-2; D not certain. V was shortened by 4 bases and J by 1 base, with 7 bases between the two germline ends. Looked up from germline, CDR1 is SEHNR and CDR2 is FQNEAQ (reference sequence). This CDR3 region has 13 residues. CDR3 region: CASSSLVNYGYTF. The CDR3 bases are TGTGCCAGCAGCTCCCTGGTTAACTATGGCTACACCTTC.

This chain connects TRBV7-2 to TRBJ1-2, with 9 bases that match TRBD1. The trim removed 5 bases at V and 8 bases at J, leaving 12 bases unmatched. Germline V gene sequence: CDR1 SGHTA, CDR2 FQGNSA. The CDR3 consists of 15 residues. CDR3: CASSRAEDRGKGYTF. The CDR3 region has the DNA TGTGCCAGCAGCCGTGCCGAGGACAGGGGTAAAGGCTACACCTTC.

The V gene is TRBV6-5, the J gene TRBJ1-2; no reliable D call. CDR1 is MNHEY and CDR2 is SVGAGI in the germline V gene. Deletions cut 2 bases from V and 2 bases from J, with 15 bases between. The CDR3 spans 16 residues. The CDR3 region is CASSYIRGGQNYGYTF. CDR3 in DNA: TGTGCCAGCAGTTACATTCGGGGAGGCCAAAACTATGGCTACACCTTC.

The genes are TRBV5-1 and TRBJ2-1; 7 nucleotides match TRBD2. Per the germline V gene, CDR1 is SGHRS and CDR2 is YFSETQ. Germline trimming cut 3 bases from V and 4 bases from J; bases unmatched to any gene: 7. The CDR3 totals 15 residues. In DNA form, the CDR3 reads TGCGCCAGCAGCTCTACCGGGACTACGTACAATGAGCAGTTCTTC. Its protein product is CASSSTGTTYNEQFF.

The V call is TRBV19, the J call TRBJ1-2, with a weak D call TRBD1 (6 bases). The CDR3 extends over 13 amino acids. Trimming cost V 6 bases and J 8 bases, with 16 bases left between them. Germline CDR1 reads LNHDA; CDR2 reads SQIVND (reference sequence). CDR3: CASRPGQRYGYTF. Here the CDR3 DNA reads TGTGCCAGTAGACCGGGACAACGTTACGGCTACACCTTC.

The rearrangement links TRBV28 to TRBJ1-2; D is perhaps TRBD1 (5 bases). Germline loops: CDR1 MDHEN, CDR2 SYDVKM. The CDR3 is 13 residues long. V lost 6 bases, J lost 5 bases, and 13 bases lay in between. DNA of the CDR3: TGTGCCAGCAGCTCCAACGGGGGATATGGCTACACCTTC. Translating gives CASSSNGGYGYTF.

This chain uses TRBV29-1 with TRBJ2-7; D is uncertain. This CDR3 has 11 amino acids. Looked up from germline, CDR1 is SQVTM and CDR2 is ANQGSEA. Between the trimmed V and J ends, which lost 3 bases and 1 base, there was a span of 4 bases. This CDR3 is CSVELSYEQYF. CDR3 bases: TGCAGCGTTGAGTTATCCTACGAGCAGTACTTC.

The chain combines TRBV2 with TRBJ2-7; no definite D call. Germline assignment: CDR1 SNHLY and CDR2 FYNNEI. This CDR3 region has 15 residues. V lost 4 bases to trimming and J lost 1 base, with 14 bases between them. Written as DNA, the CDR3 is TGTGCCAGCAGTGCCTTGGCACCTACTTCCTACGAGCAGTACTTC. Amino acids: CASSALAPTSYEQYF.

The gene calls are TRBV5-4 and TRBJ2-3, with TRBD2 matching 14 bases. The CDR3 is 16 residues long. With V trimmed by 4 bases and J by 4 bases, 5 bases remained unmatched. Germline V gene lookup returns CDR1 SGHNT and CDR2 YYREEE (reference sequence). DNA for the CDR3: TGTGCCAGCAGCCTCGGGACTAGCGGGAGCGCAGATACGCAGTATTTT. Protein: CASSLGTSGSADTQYF.

The chain combines TRBV27 with TRBJ1-5; D remains ambiguous. Germline CDR1 is MNHEY and CDR2 is SMNVEV (reference sequence). This CDR3 spans 13 amino acids. The V end was cut by 6 bases, the J end by 0 bases, with 6 bases between. DNA of the CDR3: TGTGCCAGCAGCAGATATAGCAATCAGCCCCAGCATTTT. Protein sequence: CASSRYSNQPQHF.

CDR3 protein: CASSSLAPAGGSYEQYF. CDR3 nucleotide sequence: TGTGCCAGCAGCTCCCTCGCGCCAGCGGGGGGTTCCTACGAGCAGTACTTC. This rearrangement joins TRBV13 to TRBJ2-7; TRBD2 aligns across 9 bases. V lost 4 bases to trimming and J lost 1 base; unmatched junction nucleotides: 11. The CDR3 runs 17 residues. The germline V gene has CDR1 PRHDT and CDR2 FYEKMQ (reference sequence). The full variable domain, completed using reference TRBV13 and TRBJ2-7, is AAGVIQSPRHLIKEKRETATLKCYPIPRHDTVYWYQQGPGQDPQFLISFYEKMQSDKGSIPDRFSAQQFSDYHSELNMSSLELGDSALYFCASSSLAPAGGSYEQYFGPGTRLTVT.

V gene TRBV11-2 combines with J gene TRBJ2-7; D unclear. The germline V and J ends were trimmed by 1 base and 0 bases, with 10 bases remaining between them. The germline V gene has CDR1 SGHAT and CDR2 FQNNGV. This CDR3 has 15 residues. The CDR3 protein is CASSLAMGNSYEQYF. The CDR3 region has the DNA TGTGCCAGCAGCTTAGCGATGGGGAACTCCTACGAGCAGTACTTC.

The rearrangement joins TRBV25-1 to TRBJ2-1; 7 positions match TRBD2. V lost 3 bases and J lost 9; bases outside the gene matches: 11. Germline CDR1 and CDR2: MGHDK and SYGVNS. There are 15 residues in the CDR3. In DNA, the CDR3 is TGTGCCAGCAGTGAGGGTCGGGGGGTAAAGAGTGAGCAGTTCTTC. Translation gives CASSEGRGVKSEQFF.

In its sample, this clone was seen many times. The genes are TRBV6-5 and TRBJ2-2; 11 bases line up with TRBD2. There are 15 residues in the CDR3. V shed 5 bases, J shed 6 bases, and the junction held 5 bases outside the gene matches. Germline-derived CDR1 and CDR2 are MNHEY and SVGAGI. The CDR3 is CASSPIAGGPGELFF. CDR3 nucleotide sequence: TGTGCCAGCAGTCCTATAGCGGGAGGGCCCGGGGAGCTGTTTTTT.

The chain joins TRBV6-6 to TRBJ2-7; 9 positions agree with TRBD1. V lost 5 bases, J lost 7 bases, and 9 bases stayed unmatched. The CDR3 consists of 14 residues. The germline CDR1 and CDR2 sequences are MNHNY and SVGAGI (reference sequence). CDR3 in DNA: TGTGCCAGCAGTGGGGGGACAGGGCGCAGTGAGCAGTACTTC. Amino acids: CASSGGTGRSEQYF.